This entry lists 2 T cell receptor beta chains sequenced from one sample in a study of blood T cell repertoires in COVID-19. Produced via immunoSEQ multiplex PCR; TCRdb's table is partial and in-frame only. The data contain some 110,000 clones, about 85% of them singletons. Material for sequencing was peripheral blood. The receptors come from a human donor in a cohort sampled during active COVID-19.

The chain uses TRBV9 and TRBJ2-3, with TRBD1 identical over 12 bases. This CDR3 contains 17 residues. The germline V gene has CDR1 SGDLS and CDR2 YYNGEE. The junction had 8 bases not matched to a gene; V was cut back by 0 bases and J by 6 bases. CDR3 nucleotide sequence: TGTGCCAGCAGCGTAGCAGGGGGACAGGGGGCTTTCGATACGCAGTATTTT. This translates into CASSVAGGQGAFDTQYF.

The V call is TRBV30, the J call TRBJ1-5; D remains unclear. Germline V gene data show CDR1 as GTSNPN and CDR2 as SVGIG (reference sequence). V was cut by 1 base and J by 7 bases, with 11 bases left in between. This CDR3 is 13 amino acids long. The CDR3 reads CAWSEGSFQPQHF. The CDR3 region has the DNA TGTGCCTGGAGTGAAGGGAGTTTCCAGCCCCAGCATTTT.